A single sample gave rise to the 16 T cell receptor beta chains below, sequenced in a study of blood T cell repertoires in COVID-19. Sequencing used immunoSEQ multiplex PCR; TCRdb keeps in-frame clones, though not all of them. The repertoire holds under 200,000 clones, with approximately 90% as singletons. The sequenced sample consisted of peripheral blood. The receptor source for this set is a man in his late teens or twenties with COVID-19, enrolled during active disease.

CDR3 coding DNA: TGTGCCAGCAGTGTGACAGGGTTCCTCTCTGGGGCCAACGTCCTGACTTTC. Translating gives CASSVTGFLSGANVLTF. The V gene is TRBV27, the J gene TRBJ2-6, with TRBD1 matching 7 bases. CDR3 length: 17 amino acids. Germline assignment: CDR1 MNHEY and CDR2 SMNVEV (reference sequence). V shed 5 bases and J 0 bases; nucleotides not matched to a gene: 7.

Remarks on this clone: Additional DNA sequences in this sample encode the identical CDR3. This rearrangement joins TRBV7-2 to TRBJ1-2; D remains unclear. V lost 1 base, J lost 2 bases, and 5 bases lay in between. The CDR3 extends over 13 amino acids. The germline CDR1 and CDR2 sequences are SGHTA and FQGNSA. The DNA of the CDR3 is TGTGCCAGCAGCTTAGGGCAAAACTATGGCTACACCTTC. This codes for CASSLGQNYGYTF.

The CDR3 loop is CASSLAPTYQSTDTEAFF. The CDR3 DNA reads as TGTGCCAGCAGCTTAGCGCCTACTTACCAGTCGACTGATACTGAAGCTTTCTTT. V is TRBV7-2 and J is TRBJ1-1, with no clear D. The V and J ends lost 0 bases and 5 bases respectively, with 22 bases between them. CDR1 is SGHTA, CDR2 FQGNSA, per germline. The CDR3 is made up of 18 amino acids.

The chain links TRBV15 to TRBJ2-1; D unclear. V lost 0 bases, J lost 7 bases, and 7 bases lay in between. CDR3 length equals 13 residues. CDR1 and CDR2 (germline): LNHNV, YYDKDF (reference sequence). The CDR3 DNA is TGTGCCACCAGCAGAGATCGCGGAAATGAGCAGTTCTTC. Amino acids: CATSRDRGNEQFF. The whole variable domain, filled in from reference TRBV15 and TRBJ2-1, reads DAMVIQNPRYQVTQFGKPVTLSCSQTLNHNVMYWYQQKSSQAPKLLFHYYDKDFNNEADTPDNFQSRRPNTSFCFLDIRSPGLGDTAMYLCATSRDRGNEQFFGPGTRLTVL.

The chain recombines TRBV9 with TRBJ1-1, with a weak D call TRBD1 (5 bases). Trimming removed 5 bases at V and 10 bases at J, with 18 bases between. Germline values: CDR1 SGDLS, CDR2 YYNGEE. The CDR3 is made up of 13 amino acids. The CDR3 DNA reads as TGTGCCAGCAGTCCGGGGGGGTTAGATGGAGCTTTCTTT. Protein sequence: CASSPGGLDGAFF.

The chain links TRBV30 to TRBJ1-5, with a tentative D call TRBD1 (5 bases). The V and J ends lost 5 bases and 7 bases respectively, with 21 bases between them. Germline CDR1 is GTSNPN and CDR2 is SVGIG (reference sequence). This CDR3 region has 15 residues. The CDR3 loop reads CAWEPRGGEEQPQHF. CDR3 in DNA: TGTGCCTGGGAGCCCCGCGGGGGGGAAGAGCAGCCCCAGCATTTT.

The chain is built from TRBV14 and TRBJ2-1; a possible D gene is TRBD1 (5 bases). Trimming pared 0 bases from V and 7 bases from J, leaving 19 bases between. The CDR3 has 17 amino acids. Germline-derived CDR1 and CDR2 are SGHDN and FVKESK. The CDR3 here is CASSQDESWQGENEQFF. The DNA of the CDR3 is TGTGCCAGCAGCCAAGATGAGTCGTGGCAGGGTGAAAATGAGCAGTTCTTC.

The chain joins TRBV19 to TRBJ2-1, with D unresolved. In germline, CDR1 is LNHDA, CDR2 SQIVND (reference sequence). V lost 1 base and J lost 0, with 7 bases in between. There are 15 residues in the CDR3. CDR3 DNA sequence: TGTGCCAGTAGTATAGGGGCACGCTCCTACAATGAGCAGTTCTTC. It specifies CASSIGARSYNEQFF.

On this clone: The junction differs from germline at one of its ends, possibly a read error. The chain has TRBV28 and TRBJ1-4; 10 positions match TRBD1. There are 14 residues in the CDR3. Germline CDR1 is MDHEN and CDR2 is SYDVKM. The CDR3 protein is CASRSGTGVEKLLF. CDR3 DNA sequence: TGTGCCAGCAGATCCGGGACAGGGGTTGAAAAACTGCTTTTT.

The chain carries TRBV6-5 and TRBJ1-5, with 9 bases lining up with TRBD1. The CDR3 is 13 amino acids. Trimming removed 10 bases from V and 7 bases from J; junction bases left unmatched: 8. The germline V gene has CDR1 MNHEY and CDR2 SVGAGI. CDR3 loop: CATGGQGQQPQHF. The CDR3 DNA reads TGTGCCACCGGGGGACAGGGACAGCAGCCCCAGCATTTT.

The chain has TRBV10-3 and TRBJ2-2, with 9 nucleotides matching TRBD2. V shed 3 bases, J shed 3 bases, and the junction held 5 bases outside the gene matches. This CDR3 is built from 16 residues. CDR1 is ENHRY and CDR2 is SYGVKD in the germline V gene. The CDR3 region is CAISERAGGDTGELFF. In nucleotides, the CDR3 is TGTGCCATCAGTGAAAGAGCGGGAGGAGACACCGGGGAGCTGTTTTTT.

The V gene is TRBV27, the J gene TRBJ2-7, with D unresolved. Germline lookup yields CDR1 MNHEY and CDR2 SMNVEV (reference sequence). CDR3 length: 13 residues. V gave up 6 bases and J gave up 4 bases, with 13 bases separating them. This chain's CDR3 is CASSPFEAYEQYF. The DNA for the CDR3 is TGTGCCAGCAGCCCCTTCGAGGCGTACGAGCAGTACTTC.

This clone has just one count. This chain uses TRBV5-4 with TRBJ1-5; D is possibly TRBD1 (6 bases). V was pared by 4 bases and J by 2 bases, with 10 bases between. The CDR3 has 14 residues. In germline, CDR1 is SGHNT, CDR2 YYREEE (reference sequence). CDR3 coding DNA: TGTGCCAGCAGCCCAAACAGGGGCAATCAGCCCCAGCATTTT. Residues: CASSPNRGNQPQHF. The full variable domain, rest sourced from reference TRBV5-4 and TRBJ1-5, is ETGVTQSPTHLIKTRGQQVTLRCSSQSGHNTVSWYQQALGQGPQFIFQYYREEENGRGNFPPRFSGLQFPNYSSELNVNALELDDSALYLCASSPNRGNQPQHFGDGTRLSIL.

The rearrangement uses TRBV6-6 and TRBJ2-1; 13 positions match TRBD2. The CDR3 totals 16 residues. Germline assignment: CDR1 MNHNY and CDR2 SVGAGI (reference sequence). The J segment lost 1 base and the V segment lost 6 bases, leaving 3 bases of the junction unmatched. CDR3 residues: CASRGLAGRSYNEQFF. The DNA for the CDR3 is TGTGCCAGCAGGGGACTAGCGGGACGATCCTACAATGAGCAGTTCTTC.

The chain combines TRBV3-1 (or the pseudogene TRBV3-2) with TRBJ2-7, with D perhaps TRBD2 (5 bases). The V end was cut by 4 bases, the J end by 3 bases, with 10 bases between. The CDR3 contains 13 residues. Germline V gene lookup returns CDR1 LGHDT and CDR2 YNNKEL (reference sequence). The CDR3 loop reads CASSPPSGYEQYF. Here the CDR3 DNA reads TGTGCCAGCAGCCCCCCAAGCGGCTACGAGCAGTACTTC.

CDR3 coding DNA: TGTGCCAGCAGCCCGTCGGGACTAGCGGGCAATGAGCAGTTCTTC. The encoded protein is CASSPSGLAGNEQFF. This chain uses TRBV5-6 with TRBJ2-1; 12 nucleotides align to TRBD2. Germline values: CDR1 SGHDT, CDR2 YYEEEE. The CDR3 sequence is 15 residues long. Trimming took 4 bases from V and 6 from J; bases not matched to a gene: 5.